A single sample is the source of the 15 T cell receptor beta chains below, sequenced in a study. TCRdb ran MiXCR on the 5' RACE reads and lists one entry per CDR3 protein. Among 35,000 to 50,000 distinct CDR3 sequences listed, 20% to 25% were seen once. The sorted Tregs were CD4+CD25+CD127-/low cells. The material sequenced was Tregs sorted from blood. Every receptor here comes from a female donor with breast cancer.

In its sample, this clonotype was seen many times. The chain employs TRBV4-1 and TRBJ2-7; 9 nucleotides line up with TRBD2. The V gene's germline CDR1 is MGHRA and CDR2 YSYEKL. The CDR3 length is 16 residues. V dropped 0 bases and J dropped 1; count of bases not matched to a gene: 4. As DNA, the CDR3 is TGCGCCAGCAGCCAAGAACGGACTAGCGTATCCTACGAGCAGTACTTC. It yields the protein CASSQERTSVSYEQYF.

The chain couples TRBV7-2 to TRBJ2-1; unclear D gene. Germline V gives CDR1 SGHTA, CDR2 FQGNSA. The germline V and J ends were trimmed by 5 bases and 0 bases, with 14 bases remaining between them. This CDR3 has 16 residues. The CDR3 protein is CASSPLARVSYNEQFF. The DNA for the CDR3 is TGTGCCAGCAGCCCTCTGGCTAGAGTCTCCTACAATGAGCAGTTCTTC.

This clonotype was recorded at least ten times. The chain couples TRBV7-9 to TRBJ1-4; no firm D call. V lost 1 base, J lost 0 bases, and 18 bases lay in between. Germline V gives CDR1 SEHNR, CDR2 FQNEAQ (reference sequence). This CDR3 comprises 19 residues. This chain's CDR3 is CASSLDVIVASATNEKLFF. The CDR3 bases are TGTGCCAGCAGCTTAGACGTCATTGTGGCTTCTGCAACTAATGAAAAACTGTTTTTT.

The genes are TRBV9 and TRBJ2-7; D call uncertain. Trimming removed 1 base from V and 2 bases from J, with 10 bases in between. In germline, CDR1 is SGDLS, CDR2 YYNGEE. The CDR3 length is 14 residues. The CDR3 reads CASSVWPYTYEQYF. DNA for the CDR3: TGTGCCAGCAGCGTATGGCCCTACACCTACGAGCAGTACTTC.

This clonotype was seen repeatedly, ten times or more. DNA for the CDR3: TGTGCCAGCAGCTTGGTGGGGCATAGCAATCAGCCCCAGCATTTT. This codes for CASSLVGHSNQPQHF. The chain links TRBV5-6 to TRBJ1-5, with D possibly matching TRBD1 (5 bases). The V gene lost 0 bases and the J gene lost 0 bases, with 7 bases spanning the gap. This CDR3 spans 15 amino acids. The V gene's germline CDR1 is SGHDT and CDR2 YYEEEE.

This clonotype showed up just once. This CDR3 is CASALTGSGANVLTF. The CDR3 nucleotides are TGTGCCAGCGCCTTAACGGGATCGGGGGCCAACGTCCTGACTTTC. The chain recombines TRBV6-2 or TRBV6-3 with TRBJ2-6; D may be TRBD2 (5 bases). The CDR3 has 15 amino acids. V was trimmed by 8 bases and J by 4 bases, leaving 15 bases between them. Per germline, CDR1 MNHEY and CDR2 SVGEGT.

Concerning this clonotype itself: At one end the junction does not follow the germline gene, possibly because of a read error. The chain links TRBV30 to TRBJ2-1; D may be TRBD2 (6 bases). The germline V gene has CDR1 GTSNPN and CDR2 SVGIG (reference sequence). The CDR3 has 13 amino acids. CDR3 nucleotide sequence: TGCGCCTGGCGACTAGTGGCCTACAATGAGCAGTTCTTC. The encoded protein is CAWRLVAYNEQFF.

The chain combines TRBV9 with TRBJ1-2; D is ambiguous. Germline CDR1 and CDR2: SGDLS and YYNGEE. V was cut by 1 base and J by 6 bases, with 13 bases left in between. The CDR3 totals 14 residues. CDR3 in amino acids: CASSVTPLGDGYTF. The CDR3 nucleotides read TGTGCCAGCAGCGTAACACCGTTGGGAGATGGCTACACCTTC.

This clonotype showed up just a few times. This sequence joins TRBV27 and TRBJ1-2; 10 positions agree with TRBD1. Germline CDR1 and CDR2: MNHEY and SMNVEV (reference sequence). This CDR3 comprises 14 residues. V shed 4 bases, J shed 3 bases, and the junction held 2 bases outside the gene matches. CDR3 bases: TGTGCCAGCAGTTCAGGGACAGGGGACTATGGCTACACCTTC. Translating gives CASSSGTGDYGYTF.

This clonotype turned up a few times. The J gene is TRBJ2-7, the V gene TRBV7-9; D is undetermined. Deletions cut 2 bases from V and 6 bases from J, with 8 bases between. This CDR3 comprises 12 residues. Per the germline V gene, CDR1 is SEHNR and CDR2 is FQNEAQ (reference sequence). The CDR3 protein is CASSLPSGEQYF. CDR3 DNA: TGTGCCAGCAGCTTACCCTCGGGCGAGCAGTACTTC.

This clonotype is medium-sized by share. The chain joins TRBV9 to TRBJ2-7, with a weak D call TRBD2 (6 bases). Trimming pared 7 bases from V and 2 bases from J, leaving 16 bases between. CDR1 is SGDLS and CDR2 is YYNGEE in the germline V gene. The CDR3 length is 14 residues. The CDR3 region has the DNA TGTGCCAGCCCCCACCGGGGACTTCCCTACGAGCAGTACTTC. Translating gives CASPHRGLPYEQYF. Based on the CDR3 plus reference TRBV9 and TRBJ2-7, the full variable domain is DSGVTQTPKHLITATGQRVTLRCSPRSGDLSVYWYQQSLDQGLQFLIQYYNGEERAKGNILERFSAQQFPDLHSELNLSSLELGDSALYFCASPHRGLPYEQYFGPGTRLTVT.

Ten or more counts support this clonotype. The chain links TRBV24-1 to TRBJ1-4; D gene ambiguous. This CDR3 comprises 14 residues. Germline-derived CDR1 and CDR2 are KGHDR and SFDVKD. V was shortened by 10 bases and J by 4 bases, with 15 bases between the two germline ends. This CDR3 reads CATASGRINEKLFF. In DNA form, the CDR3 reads TGTGCCACGGCCTCAGGACGGATTAATGAAAAACTGTTTTTT.

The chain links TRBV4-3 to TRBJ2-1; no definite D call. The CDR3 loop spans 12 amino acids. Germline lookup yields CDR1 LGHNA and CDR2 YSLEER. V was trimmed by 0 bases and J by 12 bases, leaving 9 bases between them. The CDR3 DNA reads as TGCGCCAGCAGCCAAGACTTGGATGGGCAGTTCTTC. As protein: CASSQDLDGQFF.

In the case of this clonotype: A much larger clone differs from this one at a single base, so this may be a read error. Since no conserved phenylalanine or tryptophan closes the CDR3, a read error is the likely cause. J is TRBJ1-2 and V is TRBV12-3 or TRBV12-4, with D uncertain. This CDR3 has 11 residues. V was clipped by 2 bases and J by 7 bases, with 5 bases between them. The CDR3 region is CASSLTAGYTS. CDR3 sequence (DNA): TGTGCCAGCAGTTTAACGGCTGGCTACACCTCC.

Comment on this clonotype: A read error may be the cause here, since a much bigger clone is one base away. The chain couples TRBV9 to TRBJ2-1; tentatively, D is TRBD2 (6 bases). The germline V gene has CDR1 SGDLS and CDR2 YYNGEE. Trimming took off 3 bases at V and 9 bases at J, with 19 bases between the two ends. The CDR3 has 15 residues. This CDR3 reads CASSAGSLPIGEQFF. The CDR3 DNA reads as TGTGCCAGCAGCGCCGGGAGTCTCCCCATTGGTGAGCAGTTCTTC.